These 16 T cell receptor beta chains were sequenced from one sample in a study of blood T cell repertoires in COVID-19. Data came from immunoSEQ multiplex PCR; TCRdb stores just in-frame clones and leaves some out. The data contain 250,000 to 350,000 clones, around 85% of them seen just once; the ten biggest clones take up 0.87%. The sequenced material came from peripheral blood. The receptors here all came from a human donor with COVID-19, enrolled during active disease. The donor label of this sample is uncertain.

This clone appeared once. CDR3 nucleotide sequence: TGCGCCAGCAGCTCTCTAGGCCGGGGGGGCGGATCTAGCACAGATACGCAGTATTTT. It yields the protein CASSSLGRGGGSSTDTQYF. The chain recombines TRBV5-1 with TRBJ2-3; 8 bases match TRBD2. Trimming removed 3 bases from V and 0 bases from J; junction bases left unmatched: 15. Germline V lookup: CDR1 SGHRS, CDR2 YFSETQ. The CDR3 runs to 19 residues.

V and J are TRBV11-2 and TRBJ2-1; the D gene is possibly TRBD1 (7 bases). This CDR3 is 14 amino acids long. CDR1 is SGHAT, CDR2 FQNNGV, per germline. The V end was cut by 1 base, the J end by 16 bases, with 20 bases between. CDR3 DNA: TGTGCCAGCAGCTTAGTTACAGCTCCAGGGGGGAAATTCTTC. This encodes CASSLVTAPGGKFF.

This clone appeared a single time. V and J are TRBV5-4 and TRBJ2-1; D remains ambiguous. Germline-derived CDR1 and CDR2 are SGHNT and YYREEE (reference sequence). The CDR3 loop spans 12 amino acids. V lost 0 bases and J lost 9, with 7 bases in between. In DNA, the CDR3 is TGTGCCAGCAGCTTGGCGGGTGGTGAGCAGTTCTTC. This sequence encodes CASSLAGGEQFF. Combining the CDR3 with reference TRBV5-4 and TRBJ2-1 gives the whole variable domain ETGVTQSPTHLIKTRGQQVTLRCSSQSGHNTVSWYQQALGQGPQFIFQYYREEENGRGNFPPRFSGLQFPNYSSELNVNALELDDSALYLCASSLAGGEQFFGPGTRLTVL.

The V and J genes are TRBV5-5 and TRBJ1-6; no reliable D call. Germline CDR1 and CDR2: SGHKS and YYEKEE (reference sequence). V lost 0 bases and J 0 bases, leaving 7 bases between the germline ends. This CDR3 is 16 amino acids long. Here the CDR3 DNA reads TGTGCCAGCAGCTTGGACTGGAGCTCCTATAATTCACCCCTCCACTTT. Amino acids: CASSLDWSSYNSPLHF.

V is TRBV27 and J is TRBJ2-1, with D possibly matching TRBD2 (5 bases). The germline V gene encodes CDR1 MNHEY and CDR2 SMNVEV (reference sequence). The length of the CDR3 is 13 residues. V gave up 9 bases and J gave up 10 bases, with 19 bases separating them. The CDR3 here is CASTQYPRGEQFF. In DNA form, the CDR3 reads TGTGCCAGTACGCAATATCCTAGAGGGGAGCAGTTCTTC.

The rearrangement uses TRBV10-3 and TRBJ1-5; D call uncertain. The V gene's germline CDR1 is ENHRY and CDR2 SYGVKD. There are 13 residues in the CDR3. Trimming cost V 4 bases and J 4 bases, with 8 bases left between them. The DNA for the CDR3 is TGTGCCATCAGTGGCGAGTCTAATCAGCCCCAGCATTTT. It specifies CAISGESNQPQHF.

This rearrangement joins TRBV2 to TRBJ2-3, with D tentatively TRBD2 (5 bases). Germline loops: CDR1 SNHLY, CDR2 FYNNEI. The CDR3 is made up of 14 amino acids. The V end was cut by 0 bases, the J end by 7 bases, with 11 bases between. CDR3 sequence reads: CASSEAGGLYTQYF. In nucleotides, the CDR3 is TGTGCCAGCAGTGAAGCGGGCGGGTTGTATACGCAGTATTTT. Supplemented by reference TRBV2 and TRBJ2-3, the full variable domain reads EPEVTQTPSHQVTQMGQEVILRCVPISNHLYFYWYRQILGQKVEFLVSFYNNEISEKSEIFDDQFSVERPDGSNFTLKIRSTKLEDSAMYFCASSEAGGLYTQYFGPGTRLTVL.

This clone was recorded once. This chain joins TRBV30 and TRBJ1-1; weak D call: TRBD1 (6 bases). Germline V gives CDR1 GTSNPN, CDR2 SVGIG (reference sequence). Deletions cut 7 bases from V and 0 bases from J, with 15 bases between. The CDR3 is 14 residues long. CDR3: CALTGSIMNTEAFF. The CDR3 coding sequence is TGTGCCTTGACAGGTTCTATTATGAACACTGAAGCTTTCTTT.

V gene TRBV10-3 combines with J gene TRBJ1-1, with D uncertain. The CDR3 loop spans 13 amino acids. Trimming took off 7 bases at V and 2 bases at J, with 11 bases between the two ends. In germline, CDR1 is ENHRY, CDR2 SYGVKD. This chain's CDR3 is CAIMARFNTEAFF. The CDR3 DNA sequence: TGTGCCATCATGGCGAGGTTCAACACTGAAGCTTTCTTT.

This clone occurred a few times. The chain combines TRBV7-2 with TRBJ1-1; D is uncertain. Germline CDR1 is SGHTA and CDR2 is FQGNSA. V was cut by 2 bases and J by 1 base, with 11 bases left in between. CDR3 size: 15 residues. The DNA for the CDR3 is TGTGCCAGCAGCTTATCCGGGAGTGGGAACACTGAAGCTTTCTTT. Residues: CASSLSGSGNTEAFF. Looking up the rest from reference TRBV7-2 and TRBJ1-1 gives the full variable domain: GAGVSQSPSNKVTEKGKDVELRCDPISGHTALYWYRQSLGQGLEFLIYFQGNSAPDKSGLPSDRFSAERTGGSVSTLTIQRTQQEDSAVYLCASSLSGSGNTEAFFGQGTRLTVV.

The chain employs TRBV6-5 and TRBJ2-4; 9 bases are shared with TRBD1. From germline, CDR1 is MNHEY and CDR2 SVGAGI. Trimming took 2 bases from V and 6 from J; bases not matched to a gene: 8. CDR3 size: 16 residues. As DNA, the CDR3 is TGTGCCAGCAGTTACAATGGGGACAGGGAAGGAAACATTCAGTACTTC. It is translated as CASSYNGDREGNIQYF.

The chain employs TRBV28 and TRBJ2-1, with 8 bases matching TRBD2. J gave up 10 bases and V 5 bases, and 4 bases lay outside the gene matches. Germline V CDR1 and CDR2: MDHEN, SYDVKM. The CDR3 contains 12 residues. The CDR3 DNA sequence: TGTGCCAGCAGTACGGGGGGGCGGGAGCAGTTCTTC. This encodes CASSTGGREQFF.

The chain uses TRBV29-1 and TRBJ1-1; D is perhaps TRBD1 (5 bases). The CDR3 consists of 13 residues. Germline CDR1 is SQVTM and CDR2 is ANQGSEA. V was cut by 6 bases and J by 2 bases, with 13 bases left in between. In DNA, the CDR3 is TGCAGCGTATCTGACAGCCCCAACACTGAAGCTTTCTTT. It encodes CSVSDSPNTEAFF.

This clone was seen only once. The V call is TRBV9, the J call TRBJ1-1; 7 positions agree with TRBD1. CDR3 length equals 16 residues. V shed 3 bases, J shed 0 bases, and the junction held 8 bases outside the gene matches. Germline V gives CDR1 SGDLS, CDR2 YYNGEE. CDR3 coding DNA: TGTGCCAGCAGCGCCCTACCGACAGGGTTGAACACTGAAGCTTTCTTT. It codes for CASSALPTGLNTEAFF.

The chain is built from TRBV4-1 and TRBJ2-1; D perhaps matches TRBD2 (6 bases). The CDR3 covers 17 residues. The V gene lost 1 base and the J gene lost 0 bases, with 13 bases spanning the gap. Germline CDR1 reads MGHRA; CDR2 reads YSYEKL. The CDR3 here is CASSQGRGDSSYNEQFF. The CDR3 DNA reads TGCGCCAGCAGCCAAGGGCGGGGCGATAGCTCCTACAATGAGCAGTTCTTC.

The chain joins TRBV7-8 to TRBJ1-1; D is ambiguous. The CDR3 is 14 residues long. Germline CDR1 and CDR2: SGHVS and FQNEAQ. Trimming shortened V by 5 bases and J by 6 bases, and 16 bases separated the two germline ends. In DNA form, the CDR3 reads TGTGCCAGCAGCCCCACTCCGCAAGAAGCTGAAGCTTTCTTT. Its protein product is CASSPTPQEAEAFF.